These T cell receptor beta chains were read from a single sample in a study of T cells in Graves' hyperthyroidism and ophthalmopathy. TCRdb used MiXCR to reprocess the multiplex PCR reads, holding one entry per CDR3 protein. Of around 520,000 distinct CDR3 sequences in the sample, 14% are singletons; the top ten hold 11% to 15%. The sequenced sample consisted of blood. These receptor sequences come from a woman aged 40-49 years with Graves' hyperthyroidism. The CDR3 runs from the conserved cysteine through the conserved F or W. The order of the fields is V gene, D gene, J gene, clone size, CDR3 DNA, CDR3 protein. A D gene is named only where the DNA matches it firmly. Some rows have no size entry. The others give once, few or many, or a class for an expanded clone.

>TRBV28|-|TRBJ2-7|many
TGTGCCAGCAGTGGCCCGGGGCGCTCCTACGAGCAGTACTTC
CASSGPGRSYEQYF
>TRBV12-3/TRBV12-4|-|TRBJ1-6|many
TGTGCCAGCAGTTCCCGAGGGGGTAACTATAATTCACCCCTCCACTTT
CASSSRGGNYNSPLHF
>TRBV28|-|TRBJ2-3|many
TGTGCCAGCAGTCCAATCGATACGCAGTATTTT
CASSPIDTQYF
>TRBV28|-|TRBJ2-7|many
TGTGCCAGCCGGACAGTCCCCTACGAGCAGTACTTC
CASRTVPYEQYF
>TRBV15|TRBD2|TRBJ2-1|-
TGTGCCACCAGCATTGGCGGGAGCTCCTACAATGAGCAGTTCTTC
CATSIGGSSYNEQFF
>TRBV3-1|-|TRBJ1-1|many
TGTGCCAGCAGCGCTCAGTCCGACATGAACACTGAAGCTTTCTTT
CASSAQSDMNTEAFF
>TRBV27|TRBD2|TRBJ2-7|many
TGTGCCAGCTTCAATACTAGCGGAAGAACCTACGAGCAGTACTTC
CASFNTSGRTYEQYF
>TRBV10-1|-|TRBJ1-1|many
TGCGCCAGCAGTGAGGAGGGGGAAACTGAAGCTTTCTTT
CASSEEGETEAFF
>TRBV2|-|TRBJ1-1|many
TGTGCCAGCAGTGGGGCGGGACTGAACACTGAAGCTTTCTTT
CASSGAGLNTEAFF
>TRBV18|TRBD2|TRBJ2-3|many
TGTGCCAGCTCCCTAACTAGCGGGACTAGCCGGGGGATTACGCAGTATTTT
CASSLTSGTSRGITQYF
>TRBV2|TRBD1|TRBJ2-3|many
TGTGCCAGCATCGAGGGGGTCCGGGGACAGAGAACAGATACGCAGTATTTT
CASIEGVRGQRTDTQYF
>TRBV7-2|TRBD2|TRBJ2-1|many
TGTGCCAGCAGCTTACCCTCCCGGAGTGCTAGCGGGAGGGCCTACAATGAGCAGTTCTTC
CASSLPSRSASGRAYNEQFF
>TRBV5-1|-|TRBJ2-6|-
TGCGCCAGCAGTCTCAGGGGCAGCTCTGGGGCCAACGTCCTGACTTTC
CASSLRGSSGANVLTF
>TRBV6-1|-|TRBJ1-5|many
TGTGCCAGCAGTGGACAGGAGAATCAGCCCCAGCATTTT
CASSGQENQPQHF
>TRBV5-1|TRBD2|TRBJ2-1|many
TGCGCCAGCAGCCCGGGAGCGGGAGGGCCGAAATACAATGAGCAGTTCTTC
CASSPGAGGPKYNEQFF
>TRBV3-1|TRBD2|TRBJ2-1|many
TGTGCCAGCAGATTTAGCGGGGACTACAATGAGCAGTTCTTC
CASRFSGDYNEQFF
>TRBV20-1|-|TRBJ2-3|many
TGCAGTGCTAGAGAAGGACGCAGGACAGATACGCAGTATTTT
CSAREGRRTDTQYF
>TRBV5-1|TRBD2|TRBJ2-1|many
TGCGCCAGCAGCTTGACTAGCGGGAGGGTGGATGAGCAGTTCTTC
CASSLTSGRVDEQFF
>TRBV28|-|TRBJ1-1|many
TGTGCCAGCAGTTTAAGTGAGGGGAACACTGAAGCTTTCTTT
CASSLSEGNTEAFF
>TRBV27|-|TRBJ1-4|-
TGTGCCAGCAGTTTAGGAAATAATGAAAAACTGTTTTTT
CASSLGNNEKLFF
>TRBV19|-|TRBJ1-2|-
TGTGCCAGTAGTATAGATACAGGGCCCGGCTACACCTTC
CASSIDTGPGYTF
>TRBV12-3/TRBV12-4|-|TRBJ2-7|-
TGTGCCAGCAGCGAGGACAAATACGAGCAGTACTTC
CASSEDKYEQYF
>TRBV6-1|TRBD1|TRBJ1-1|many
TGTGCCAGCACCGTAGGGACAGCAGCTTTCTTT
CASTVGTAAFF
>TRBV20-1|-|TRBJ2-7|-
TGCAGTGGGGCGAGAGGGGCGCCGGTGCAGTACTTC
CSGARGAPVQYF
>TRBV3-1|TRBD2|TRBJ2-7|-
TGTGCCAGCAGCGAGACCGGGACTAGCGGGGAGGAGCAGTACTTC
CASSETGTSGEEQYF
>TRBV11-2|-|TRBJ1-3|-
TGTGCCAGCAGCTTAGATCGGGGAGACACCATATATTTT
CASSLDRGDTIYF
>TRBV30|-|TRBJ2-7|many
TGTGCCTGGAGTGCTCAGGGGAACCACGAGCAGTACTTC
CAWSAQGNHEQYF
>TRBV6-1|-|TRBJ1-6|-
TGTGCCAGCAGAGGGTGGGAAGGCAGGCATTCACCCCTCCACTTT
CASRGWEGRHSPLHF
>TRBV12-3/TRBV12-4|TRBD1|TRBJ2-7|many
TGTGCCAGCAGTACTACCGGGACAGGGGCCAACGAGCAGTACTTC
CASSTTGTGANEQYF
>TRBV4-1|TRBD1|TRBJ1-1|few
TGCGCCAGCAGCCAAGATCAGGGACAGATTCTCACTGAAGCTTTCTTT
CASSQDQGQILTEAFF
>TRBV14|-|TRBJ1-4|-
TGTGCCAGCAGCCAGGGTTATTCGGGCCTTAGCGAAAAACTGTTTTTT
CASSQGYSGLSEKLFF
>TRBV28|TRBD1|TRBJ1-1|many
TGTGCCAGCAGTCCTCCGGGACAGGGCGTCATGAACACTGAAGCTTTCTTT
CASSPPGQGVMNTEAFF
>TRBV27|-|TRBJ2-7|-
TGTGCCAGCGGGACTTTCAGCTCCTACGAGCAGTACTTC
CASGTFSSYEQYF
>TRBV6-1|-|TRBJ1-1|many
TGTGCCAGCATGCTTACAGGGTTCAGCGCTGAAGCTTTCTTT
CASMLTGFSAEAFF
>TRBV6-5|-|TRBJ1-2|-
TGTGCCAGCAGTTACGGGGCAGATAACTATGGCTACACCTTC
CASSYGADNYGYTF
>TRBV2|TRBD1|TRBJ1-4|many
TGTGCCAGCGGAGGGACAGGCTCGGGTAATGAAAAACTGTTTTTT
CASGGTGSGNEKLFF
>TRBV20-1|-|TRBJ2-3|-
TGCAGTGCTAGACACTCTTTCACAGATACGCAGTATTTT
CSARHSFTDTQYF
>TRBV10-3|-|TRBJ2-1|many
TGTGCCATCATGGGACCAAACGACAATGAGCAGTTCTTC
CAIMGPNDNEQFF
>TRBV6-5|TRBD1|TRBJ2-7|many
TGTGCCAGCAGTTACGGGGGGACAGGCTACTACGAGCAGTACTTC
CASSYGGTGYYEQYF
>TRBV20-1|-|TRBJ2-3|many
TGCAGTGCTAGAGTGCTGCAGGACAGCACAGATACGCAGTATTTT
CSARVLQDSTDTQYF
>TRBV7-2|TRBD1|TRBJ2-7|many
TGTGCCAGCAGTCCCGGACAGGGGTTTTCCTACGAGCAGTACTTC
CASSPGQGFSYEQYF
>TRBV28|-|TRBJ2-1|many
TGTGCCAGCTGGAGGTTTGGATTGGAGCAGTTCTTC
CASWRFGLEQFF
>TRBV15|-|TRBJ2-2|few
TGTGCCACCAGCAGTACTAGTCCCACCGGGGAGCTGTTTTTT
CATSSTSPTGELFF
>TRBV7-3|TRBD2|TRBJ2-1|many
TGTGCCAGCAGTCAATGGACTAGCGGGAGCGATGAGCAGTTCTTC
CASSQWTSGSDEQFF
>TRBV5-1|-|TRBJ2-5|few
TGCGCCAGCAGCTCTGGCCAGGTCGGGGAGACCCAGTACTTC
CASSSGQVGETQYF
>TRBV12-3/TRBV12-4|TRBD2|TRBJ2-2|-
TGTGCCAGCAACTCCCTCCCCCTAGCGGGAGCCGGGGAGCTGTTTTTT
CASNSLPLAGAGELFF
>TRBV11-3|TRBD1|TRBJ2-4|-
TGTGCCAGCAGCCCTACAGGGGCGGACATTCAGTACTTC
CASSPTGADIQYF
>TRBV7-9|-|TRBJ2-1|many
TGTGCCAGCAGCCCCCGACAGCGTGACAATGAGCAGTTCTTC
CASSPRQRDNEQFF
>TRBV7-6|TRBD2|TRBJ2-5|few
TGTGCCAGCAGCCTTGATGTGACCCCGGGACTAGCGGGACCGCAGTACTTC
CASSLDVTPGLAGPQYF
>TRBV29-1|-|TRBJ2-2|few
TGCAGCGTTGGGATCGGGAGTCCCACCGGGGAGCTGTTTTTT
CSVGIGSPTGELFF